The 12 T cell receptor beta chains in this list originate from one sample, sequenced in a study of blood T cell repertoires in COVID-19. Sequenced by immunoSEQ multiplex PCR; TCRdb stores in-frame clones only, minus some. The table lists approximately 200,000 clones, about four fifths of them singletons. The sequenced sample consisted of peripheral blood. Receptors were obtained from a woman at least 80 years old with COVID-19, enrolled during active disease.

This chain connects TRBV6-1 to TRBJ1-2; 7 nucleotides align to TRBD1. Germline lookup yields CDR1 MNHNS and CDR2 SASEGT. This CDR3 region has 15 residues. Germline trimming cut 1 base from V and 8 bases from J; bases unmatched to any gene: 10. CDR3 region: CASSEVTTGLGGYTF. DNA of the CDR3: TGTGCCAGCAGTGAAGTGACGACAGGGCTTGGCGGCTACACCTTC.

The rearrangement joins TRBV7-9 to TRBJ2-3, with TRBD2 matching over 10 bases. The J segment lost 2 bases and the V segment lost 4 bases, leaving 12 bases of the junction unmatched. CDR1 and CDR2 from the germline V gene are SEHNR and FQNEAQ (reference sequence). The CDR3 extends over 18 amino acids. CDR3 residues: CASSSFGLAEGFTDTQYF. CDR3 nucleotide sequence: TGTGCCAGCAGCTCGTTTGGACTAGCGGAGGGATTCACAGATACGCAGTATTTT.

Here the CDR3 reads CASSTTASGNTGELFF. CDR3 sequence (DNA): TGCGCCAGCAGCACCACCGCTAGCGGGAACACCGGGGAGCTGTTTTTT. The V gene is TRBV5-1, the J gene TRBJ2-2; TRBD2 aligns across 7 bases. This CDR3 comprises 16 residues. CDR1 SGHRS and CDR2 YFSETQ come from the germline V gene. The V gene end was trimmed by 4 bases and the J gene end by 1 base; junction bases not matched to a gene: 7. Complete variable domain (other parts from reference TRBV5-1 and TRBJ2-2): KAGVTQTPRYLIKTRGQQVTLSCSPISGHRSVSWYQQTPGQGLQFLFEYFSETQRNKGNFPGRFSGRQFSNSRSEMNVSTLELGDSALYLCASSTTASGNTGELFFGEGSRLTVL.

The chain couples TRBV9 to TRBJ1-2, with TRBD1 as a possible D gene (5 bases). This CDR3 is 14 amino acids long. The V and J ends lost 0 bases and 3 bases respectively, with 9 bases between them. CDR1 and CDR2 from the germline V gene are SGDLS and YYNGEE. The CDR3 nucleotides read TGTGCCAGCAGCGTAGGGGGGGGTGACTATGGCTACACCTTC. Amino acids: CASSVGGGDYGYTF.

This chain uses TRBV5-1 with TRBJ2-7; 13 nucleotides line up with TRBD2. This CDR3 spans 15 amino acids. The junction had 7 bases not matched to a gene; V was cut back by 5 bases and J by 5 bases. Germline V lookup: CDR1 SGHRS, CDR2 YFSETQ. The CDR3 coding sequence is TGCGCCAGCAGTAGGAGGACTAGCGGGAGCGACGAGCAGTACTTC. Translating it yields CASSRRTSGSDEQYF.

This rearrangement joins TRBV6-1 to TRBJ1-6; 8 nucleotides agree with TRBD1. The V and J ends lost 3 bases and 9 bases, in that order; junction bases with no gene match: 7. This CDR3 has 15 residues. CDR1 is MNHNS, CDR2 SASEGT, per germline. The CDR3 nucleotides read TGTGCCAGCAGTGAGTCCGGGACAGGTGGTTCACCCCTCCACTTT. Translating it yields CASSESGTGGSPLHF.

This clone was seen just once. In the same sample, other DNA sequences code for this CDR3. The V gene is TRBV10-3, the J gene TRBJ1-4; 8 positions match TRBD1. The CDR3 extends over 16 amino acids. The V segment lost 0 bases and the J segment 15 bases; nucleotides outside the gene matches: 15. The V gene's germline CDR1 is ENHRY and CDR2 SYGVKD. The CDR3 protein is CAISESITTGAGKLFF. The CDR3 DNA reads TGTGCCATCAGTGAGTCGATAACGACAGGGGCCGGGAAATTGTTTTTT.

This rearrangement joins TRBV7-5 to TRBJ2-3; the D call TRBD2 from the table was never checked on the DNA. TRBV7-5 is given as a pseudogene. This CDR3 spans 14 amino acids. CDR3 coding DNA: TGTGCCAGAACCTGGGGGGGCAGGGGAGATACGCAGTATTTT. Its protein product is CARTWGGRGDTQYF.

CDR3 DNA sequence: TGTGCCAGCAAAAACGACAGGGCGGGAGGAGAGACCCAGTACTTC. It encodes CASKNDRAGGETQYF. This chain connects TRBV2 to TRBJ2-5, with a tentative D call TRBD2 (8 bases). With 7 bases removed from V and 4 bases from J, the gap between germline ends came to 19 bases. Germline values: CDR1 SNHLY, CDR2 FYNNEI. The CDR3 runs to 15 residues.

J is TRBJ2-1 and V is TRBV5-1, with no clear D. V lost 3 bases, J lost 7 bases, and 8 bases lay in between. The CDR3 spans 12 residues. Germline lookup yields CDR1 SGHRS and CDR2 YFSETQ. The CDR3 DNA sequence: TGCGCCAGCAGCTGGCAAATTAATGAGCAGTTCTTC. It encodes CASSWQINEQFF.

The genes are TRBV5-4 and TRBJ1-2, with TRBD1 matching over 7 bases. Germline V gene sequence: CDR1 SGHNT, CDR2 YYREEE (reference sequence). V lost 3 bases, J lost 8 bases, and 7 bases stayed unmatched. The CDR3 runs 13 residues. Here the CDR3 reads CASSSWTGGGYTF. CDR3 sequence (DNA): TGTGCCAGCAGCTCCTGGACAGGAGGAGGCTACACCTTC. Supplemented by reference TRBV5-4 and TRBJ1-2, the full variable domain reads ETGVTQSPTHLIKTRGQQVTLRCSSQSGHNTVSWYQQALGQGPQFIFQYYREEENGRGNFPPRFSGLQFPNYSSELNVNALELDDSALYLCASSSWTGGGYTFGSGTRLTVV.

J is TRBJ2-7 and V is TRBV2, with TRBD1 as a possible D gene (5 bases). V was pared by 6 bases and J by 2 bases, with 8 bases between. Germline lookup yields CDR1 SNHLY and CDR2 FYNNEI. The CDR3 sequence is 12 residues long. CDR3 DNA sequence: TGTGCCAGCAGCCGACAGACCTACGAGCAGTACTTC. Encoded protein: CASSRQTYEQYF.